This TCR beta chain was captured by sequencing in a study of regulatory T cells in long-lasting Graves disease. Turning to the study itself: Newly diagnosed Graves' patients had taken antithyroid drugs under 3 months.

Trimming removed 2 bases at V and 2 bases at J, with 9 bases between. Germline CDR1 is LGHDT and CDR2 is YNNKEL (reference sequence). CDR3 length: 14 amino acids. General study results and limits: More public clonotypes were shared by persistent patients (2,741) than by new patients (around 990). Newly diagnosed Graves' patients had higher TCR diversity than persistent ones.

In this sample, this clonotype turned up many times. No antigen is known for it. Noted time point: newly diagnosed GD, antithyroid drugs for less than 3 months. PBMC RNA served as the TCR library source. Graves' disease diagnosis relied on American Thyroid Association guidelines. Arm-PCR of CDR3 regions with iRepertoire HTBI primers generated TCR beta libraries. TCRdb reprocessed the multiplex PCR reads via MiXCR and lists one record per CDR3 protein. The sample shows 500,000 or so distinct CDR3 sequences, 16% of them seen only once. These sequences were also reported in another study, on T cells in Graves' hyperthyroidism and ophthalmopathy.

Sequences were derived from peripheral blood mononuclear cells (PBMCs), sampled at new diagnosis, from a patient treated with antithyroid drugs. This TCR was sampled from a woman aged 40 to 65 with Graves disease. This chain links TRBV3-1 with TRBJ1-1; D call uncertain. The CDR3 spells CASSQLDGNTEAFF. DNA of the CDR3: TGTGCCAGCAGCCAACTGGACGGAAACACTGAAGCTTTCTTT.